This T cell receptor beta chain is drawn from a study of T cell responses to AZD1222 COVID-19 vaccine. Across the whole study: Pooled in the analysis were second doses at about 4 or about 12 weeks.

Looked up from germline, CDR1 is GTSNPN and CDR2 is SVGIG (reference sequence). With V trimmed by 3 bases and J by 8 bases, 6 bases remained unmatched. The CDR3 length is 13 residues. In regard to this clone: The antigen remains unidentified.

Notes on the study in general: Nearly half of unique spike-specific TCRs reportedly avoided B.1.351 and B.1.1.7 mutated regions. Only after the peak T cell response were repertoires sampled. Two AZD1222 doses significantly raised spike-specific TCR breadth and depth over controls.

Assay: immunoSEQ multiplex PCR; the TCRdb copy retains only in-frame clones and omits some. The table lists around 120,000 clones, approximately 90% of them singletons. The sequence was collected from an adult in good health. The material sequenced was peripheral blood, taken on day 0 of AZD1222 vaccination. This chain links TRBV30 with TRBJ1-4, with 7 bases lining up with TRBD1. The CDR3 nucleotides read TGTGCCTGGAGGGACAGGTTTCGGGAAAAACTGTTTTTT. Its translation is CAWRDRFREKLFF.